The present TCR beta chain was sequenced within a study of OX40 agonist ivuxolimab in advanced cancers. J was trimmed by 2 bases and V by 1 base; bases with no gene match: 7. CDR1 and CDR2 (germline): SGHTA, FQGNSA. The CDR3 runs to 16 residues. TCRdb's copy holds only in-frame clones and misses some; the assay was immunoSEQ multiplex PCR. The top ten hold approximately 11% of the sample, which has about 80,000 clones, 90% to 95% seen once. This clonotype was obtained from an adult with an advanced solid tumor such as melanoma, head and neck, liver or kidney cancer. The material was CD4+ or CD8+ T cells sorted from blood, obtained in a trial of the OX40 agonist ivuxolimab. The rearrangement joins TRBV7-2 to TRBJ2-7, with 8 bases aligning to TRBD2. As DNA, the CDR3 is TGTGCCAGCAGCTTAGTGGTGACTAGCGTGGCCTACGAGCAGTACTTC. Protein: CASSLVVTSVAYEQYF.